This is a list of T cell receptor beta chains from one sample in a study of cytomegalovirus exposure and HLA in healthy donors. The assay was immunoSEQ multiplex PCR, and TCRdb's table has in-frame clones only and misses some. This sample lists 90,000 to 150,000 clones; its ten largest clones have roughly 3.5%. Sequenced material: PBMCs. The receptors derive from a man younger than 35 in good health and CMV-seronegative. Both conserved end residues are part of each CDR3. A D gene is named only where the DNA matches it firmly.

V gene: TRBV29-1; J gene: TRBJ2-1; D gene: TRBD2; CDR3 protein: CSVDKRGGQGNEQFF; CDR3 DNA: TGCAGCGTTGACAAGCGGGGGGGCCAAGGCAATGAGCAGTTCTTC
V gene: TRBV6-1; J gene: TRBJ1-1; D gene: -; CDR3 protein: CASSATGSPEAFF; CDR3 DNA: TGTGCCAGCAGTGCCACAGGGAGCCCTGAAGCTTTCTTT
V gene: TRBV9; J gene: TRBJ1-3; D gene: TRBD1; CDR3 protein: CASSPGQGLGGNTIHF; CDR3 DNA: TGTGCCAGCAGCCCGGGACAGGGGTTGGGCGGAAACACCATACATTTT
V gene: TRBV13; J gene: TRBJ2-1; D gene: -; CDR3 protein: CASSSTRDSYNEQFF; CDR3 DNA: TGTGCCAGCAGCTCCACCCGGGACTCCTACAATGAGCAGTTCTTC
V gene: TRBV7-6; J gene: TRBJ2-7; D gene: TRBD2; CDR3 protein: CASSSPGGLGYEQYF; CDR3 DNA: TGTGCCAGCAGCTCCCCGGGGGGGCTAGGCTACGAGCAGTACTTC
V gene: TRBV4-1; J gene: TRBJ2-2; D gene: TRBD1; CDR3 protein: CASSQDSGTGNTGELFF; CDR3 DNA: TGCGCCAGCAGCCAAGACTCCGGGACAGGGAACACCGGGGAGCTGTTTTTT
V gene: TRBV21-1; J gene: TRBJ1-5; D gene: -; CDR3 protein: CASSKKKGDQPQHF; CDR3 DNA: TGTGCCAGCAGCAAAAAAAAGGGGGACCAGCCCCAGCATTTT
V gene: TRBV15; J gene: TRBJ2-1; D gene: TRBD1; CDR3 protein: CATSRGQGSYNEQFF; CDR3 DNA: TGTGCCACCAGCCGGGGACAGGGCAGCTACAATGAGCAGTTCTTC
V gene: TRBV19; J gene: TRBJ1-5; D gene: -; CDR3 protein: CASDELSGYSQPQHF; CDR3 DNA: TGTGCCAGTGATGAATTATCAGGGTATTCACAGCCCCAGCATTTT
V gene: TRBV5-1; J gene: TRBJ1-1; D gene: TRBD1; CDR3 protein: CASSPGTVNTEAFF; CDR3 DNA: TGCGCCAGCAGCCCCGGGACAGTGAACACTGAAGCTTTCTTT
V gene: TRBV5-4; J gene: TRBJ2-7; D gene: TRBD1; CDR3 protein: CASSSRQGGYEQYF; CDR3 DNA: TGTGCCAGCAGCTCGCGACAGGGTGGTTACGAGCAGTACTTC
V gene: TRBV6-6; J gene: TRBJ1-2; D gene: -; CDR3 protein: CASRTGQNYGYTF; CDR3 DNA: TGTGCCAGCAGGACCGGACAAAACTATGGCTACACCTTC
V gene: TRBV6-1; J gene: TRBJ2-5; D gene: TRBD1; CDR3 protein: CASRQTGGGETQYF; CDR3 DNA: TGTGCCAGCAGACAGACAGGGGGGGGAGAGACCCAGTACTTC
V gene: TRBV5-5; J gene: TRBJ1-3; D gene: -; CDR3 protein: CASSVPGGLGNTIYF; CDR3 DNA: TGTGCCAGCAGCGTCCCGGGAGGGCTGGGAAACACCATATATTTT
V gene: TRBV5-4; J gene: TRBJ2-3; D gene: TRBD1; CDR3 protein: CASSLEKQGADTQYF; CDR3 DNA: TGTGCCAGCAGCTTGGAAAAACAGGGGGCAGATACGCAGTATTTT
V gene: TRBV4-1; J gene: TRBJ1-2; D gene: -; CDR3 protein: CASSQDSPLLSRGYTF; CDR3 DNA: TGCGCCAGCAGCCAAGATTCCCCCTTATTAAGCCGTGGCTACACCTTC
V gene: TRBV9; J gene: TRBJ2-2; D gene: TRBD1; CDR3 protein: CASSGSGTGVSGELFF; CDR3 DNA: TGTGCCAGCAGCGGCAGCGGGACAGGGGTATCCGGGGAGCTGTTTTTT
V gene: TRBV5-8; J gene: TRBJ1-1; D gene: -; CDR3 protein: CASSALRGTALISFF; CDR3 DNA: TGTGCCAGCAGCGCTCTCCGCGGGACGGCACTAATTTCTTTCTTT
V gene: TRBV18; J gene: TRBJ1-6; D gene: -; CDR3 protein: CASSRDNKNSPLHF; CDR3 DNA: TGTGCCAGCTCCCGGGACAACAAAAACTCACCCCTCCACTTT
V gene: TRBV11-2; J gene: TRBJ2-4; D gene: -; CDR3 protein: CASSRAKNIQYF; CDR3 DNA: TGTGCCAGCAGCCGAGCCAAAAACATTCAGTACTTC
V gene: TRBV2; J gene: TRBJ2-1; D gene: TRBD2; CDR3 protein: CASSRGLAGGHEQFF; CDR3 DNA: TGTGCCAGCAGCAGGGGACTAGCGGGGGGCCATGAGCAGTTCTTC
V gene: TRBV7-9; J gene: TRBJ2-7; D gene: -; CDR3 protein: CASSFTTGNEQYF; CDR3 DNA: TGTGCCAGCAGCTTTACCACAGGGAACGAGCAGTACTTC
V gene: TRBV11-2; J gene: TRBJ1-2; D gene: -; CDR3 protein: CASSNGAANYGYTF; CDR3 DNA: TGTGCCAGCAGCAATGGGGCAGCCAACTATGGCTACACCTTC
V gene: TRBV28; J gene: TRBJ1-5; D gene: -; CDR3 protein: CASSPLNQPQHF; CDR3 DNA: TGTGCCAGCAGTCCTCTTAATCAGCCCCAGCATTTT
V gene: TRBV5-1; J gene: TRBJ1-1; D gene: -; CDR3 protein: CASSFKQGQEAFF; CDR3 DNA: TGCGCCAGCAGCTTTAAGCAGGGGCAGGAAGCTTTCTTT
V gene: TRBV27; J gene: TRBJ2-4; D gene: -; CDR3 protein: CASSLRGGRNIQYF; CDR3 DNA: TGTGCCAGCAGTTTGAGGGGGGGTAGAAACATTCAGTACTTC
V gene: TRBV15; J gene: TRBJ2-7; D gene: TRBD2; CDR3 protein: CATSRKFGTSGIPSYEQYF; CDR3 DNA: TGTGCCACCAGCAGAAAATTCGGGACTAGCGGGATCCCGTCCTACGAGCAGTACTTC